This TCR beta chain derives from a study of T cells in Graves' hyperthyroidism and ophthalmopathy. RNA transcripts gave rise to amplified TCR beta CDR3 regions. The HTBI set primed first-round TCR CDR3 RT-PCR. TCRdb analysed the multiplex PCR reads with MiXCR anew, one entry per CDR3 protein. Of around 620,000 distinct CDR3 sequences in the sample, 16% were seen once. This clonotype was sampled from a woman aged 25 to 39 with Graves' hyperthyroidism. The sequenced material came from blood.

CDR3: CASSVASNEGLAGLKPSYNEQFF. The CDR3 DNA follows: TGTGCCAGCAGCGTAGCCAGCAATGAGGGACTAGCGGGACTTAAGCCCTCCTACAATGAGCAGTTCTTC. This rearrangement joins TRBV9 to TRBJ2-1; 13 bases align to TRBD2. This CDR3 is 23 amino acids long. Trimming removed 0 bases from V and 0 bases from J; junction bases left unmatched: 18. In germline, CDR1 is SGDLS, CDR2 YYNGEE.